This T cell receptor beta chain was recorded in a study of vaccination and CD4 T cells after COVID-19. Across the whole study: Stimulation of cells relied on overlapping spike peptides derived from SARS-CoV-2, HCoV-NL63, HCoV-OC43 and HCoV-229E.

Treatment reported: roughly ten-day PBMC culture with coronavirus spike peptide pools or control peptides (ViraFEST assay). Remarks on this clonotype: Its target is unknown.

V lost 0 bases to trimming and J lost 0 bases, with 6 bases between them. Germline CDR1 is SGDLS and CDR2 is YYNGEE. The CDR3 runs to 14 residues. The assay that was used to sequence DNA from cultured CD4+ T cells was the Oncomine TCR Beta short-read assay. Via MiXCR, TCRdb re-called the PCR reads, giving one row per CDR3 protein. The data show fewer than 15,000 distinct CDR3 sequences, with 35% to 45% seen just once and roughly 10% held by the top ten. The source was CD4+ T cells from blood, cultured in vitro, collected after SARS-CoV-2 vaccination. The clonotype originates from a human donor who had recovered from COVID-19. V and J are TRBV9 and TRBJ2-5; D gene ambiguous. The CDR3 nucleotides are TGTGCCAGCAGCGTAGAGGGATACCAAGAGACCCAGTACTTC. This gives the protein CASSVEGYQETQYF.